These T cell receptor beta chains were read from a single sample in a study of T cells after yellow fever vaccination. TCRdb ran MiXCR on the 5' RACE reads and lists one entry per CDR3 protein. The table lists 310,000 or so distinct CDR3 sequences, about 6.6% of them singletons. This material consisted of PBMCs, taken roughly seven weeks after the first yellow fever vaccination. The receptors originated from a man younger than 30 who received the YFV17D yellow fever vaccine. CDR3s include the opening cysteine and the closing phenylalanine or tryptophan. D genes are given only for firm matches. Clone size is given for some rows only: seen once, a few or many times, or a class if the clone is expanded.

J gene: TRBJ2-2
D gene: -
clone size: -
V gene: TRBV6-4
CDR3 DNA: TGTGCCAGCAGTGAAAGAGGGGCCGGGGAGCTGTTTTTT
CDR3 protein: CASSERGAGELFF

J gene: TRBJ2-5
D gene: TRBD2
clone size: many
V gene: TRBV9
CDR3 DNA: TGTGCCAGCACCATGGGACTAGCGGGGGGACAAGAGACCCAGTACTTC
CDR3 protein: CASTMGLAGGQETQYF

J gene: TRBJ2-3
D gene: -
clone size: -
V gene: TRBV7-9
CDR3 DNA: TGTGCCAGCAGCAGACTTTCGGTGACAGATACGCAGTATTTT
CDR3 protein: CASSRLSVTDTQYF

J gene: TRBJ2-6
D gene: -
clone size: -
V gene: TRBV24-1
CDR3 DNA: TGTGCCACCAGTGATTTTGGGGCCTCTGGGGCCAACGTCCTGACTTTC
CDR3 protein: CATSDFGASGANVLTF

J gene: TRBJ1-6
D gene: -
clone size: -
V gene: TRBV6-1
CDR3 DNA: TGTGCCAGCAGTGAAAGAGAGACTTCTAAGTCACCCCTCCACTTT
CDR3 protein: CASSERETSKSPLHF

J gene: TRBJ1-1
D gene: TRBD1
clone size: few
V gene: TRBV2
CDR3 DNA: TGTGCCAGCAGCCGGCCGGGACAGGGGACGAACACTGAAGCTTTCTTT
CDR3 protein: CASSRPGQGTNTEAFF

J gene: TRBJ2-3
D gene: TRBD2
clone size: many
V gene: TRBV7-2
CDR3 DNA: TGTGCCAGCAGCTTTGTCCCTCTAGCGGGGAGGGATACGCAGTATTTT
CDR3 protein: CASSFVPLAGRDTQYF

J gene: TRBJ2-2
D gene: TRBD1
clone size: few
V gene: TRBV29-1
CDR3 DNA: TGCAGCGCCGACAGGGAATACACCGGGGAGCTGTTTTTT
CDR3 protein: CSADREYTGELFF

J gene: TRBJ1-5
D gene: TRBD1
clone size: many
V gene: TRBV20-1
CDR3 DNA: TGCAGTGCTGCCACAGGGGGCTCAAGTCAGCCCCAGCATTTT
CDR3 protein: CSAATGGSSQPQHF

J gene: TRBJ2-3
D gene: TRBD2
clone size: -
V gene: TRBV12-3/TRBV12-4
CDR3 DNA: TGTGCCAGCAGTCCTGGGACTAGAGGGGTAGATACGCAGTATTTT
CDR3 protein: CASSPGTRGVDTQYF

J gene: TRBJ2-3
D gene: -
clone size: few
V gene: TRBV12-3/TRBV12-4
CDR3 DNA: TGTGCCAGCAGTCCCGCTCCCGGGACAGATACGCAGTATTTT
CDR3 protein: CASSPAPGTDTQYF

J gene: TRBJ2-1
D gene: -
clone size: -
V gene: TRBV7-6
CDR3 DNA: TGTGCCAGCAGCTTTCCTGATGGGCAAGTCAACAATGAGCAGTTCTTC
CDR3 protein: CASSFPDGQVNNEQFF

J gene: TRBJ1-6
D gene: -
clone size: few
V gene: TRBV7-9
CDR3 DNA: TGTGCCAGCAGCTTAGAGGTTTGGGCCAATTCACCCCTCCACTTT
CDR3 protein: CASSLEVWANSPLHF

J gene: TRBJ2-3
D gene: -
clone size: -
V gene: TRBV5-6
CDR3 DNA: TGTGCCAGCAGCTTGTCCCGGACAGCCTCTTCAGATACGCAGTATTTT
CDR3 protein: CASSLSRTASSDTQYF

J gene: TRBJ2-2
D gene: -
clone size: -
V gene: TRBV2
CDR3 DNA: TGTGCCAGCAACTGGATAGGGGACACCGGGGAGCTGTTTTTT
CDR3 protein: CASNWIGDTGELFF

J gene: TRBJ2-3
D gene: TRBD2
clone size: many
V gene: TRBV5-5
CDR3 DNA: TGTGCCAGCAGCCCCTGGCGGGGGGGCTTGCAGTATTTT
CDR3 protein: CASSPWRGGLQYF

J gene: TRBJ1-2
D gene: -
clone size: few
V gene: TRBV24-1
CDR3 DNA: TGTGCCACCAGTGATTCGGCAGCCCCTAACTATGGCTACACCTTC
CDR3 protein: CATSDSAAPNYGYTF

J gene: TRBJ1-1
D gene: -
clone size: few
V gene: TRBV5-1
CDR3 DNA: TGCGCCAGCAGCCCGGAACTAGGGCTTGCTGAAGCTTTCTTT
CDR3 protein: CASSPELGLAEAFF

J gene: TRBJ2-2
D gene: -
clone size: few
V gene: TRBV7-3
CDR3 DNA: TGTGCCAGCAGCAAAAAAAGGACCGGGGAGCTGTTTTTT
CDR3 protein: CASSKKRTGELFF

J gene: TRBJ1-4
D gene: -
clone size: few
V gene: TRBV6-5
CDR3 DNA: TGTGCCAGCAGTTACGTCCAGGGAGGTGAAAAACTGTTTTTT
CDR3 protein: CASSYVQGGEKLFF

J gene: TRBJ2-5
D gene: TRBD1
clone size: few
V gene: TRBV4-3
CDR3 DNA: TGCGCCAGCAGCCGGGATGGACAGGGAAAAGAGACCCAGTACTTC
CDR3 protein: CASSRDGQGKETQYF

J gene: TRBJ1-3
D gene: -
clone size: many
V gene: TRBV10-3
CDR3 DNA: TGTGCCATCAGTGATCTGAACGCCTCTGGAAACACCATATATTTT
CDR3 protein: CAISDLNASGNTIYF

J gene: TRBJ2-3
D gene: TRBD2
clone size: -
V gene: TRBV29-1
CDR3 DNA: TGCAGCGGACGCGGGGGGGGGACAGATACGCAGTATTTT
CDR3 protein: CSGRGGGTDTQYF

J gene: TRBJ2-2
D gene: -
clone size: few
V gene: TRBV7-7
CDR3 DNA: TGTGCTAGCAGCCCCCGGAGGGGATACACCGGGGAGCTGTTTTTT
CDR3 protein: CASSPRRGYTGELFF

J gene: TRBJ2-3
D gene: -
clone size: few
V gene: TRBV7-9
CDR3 DNA: TGTGCCAGCAGCTCCTCGCTAGGCCATCCCAGGGGTACGCAGTATTTT
CDR3 protein: CASSSSLGHPRGTQYF

J gene: TRBJ2-1
D gene: -
clone size: many
V gene: TRBV20-1
CDR3 DNA: TGCAGTGCTAGGAGTGATTCCAATGAGCAGTTCTTC
CDR3 protein: CSARSDSNEQFF

J gene: TRBJ2-2
D gene: -
clone size: many
V gene: TRBV30
CDR3 DNA: TGTGCCTGGAGTGTCACTAGCACCGGGGAGCTGTTTTTT
CDR3 protein: CAWSVTSTGELFF

J gene: TRBJ1-5
D gene: -
clone size: few
V gene: TRBV7-9
CDR3 DNA: TGTGCCAGCAGCCTATCGGGACGTGGCAATCAGCCCCAGCATTTT
CDR3 protein: CASSLSGRGNQPQHF

J gene: TRBJ2-3
D gene: TRBD2
clone size: many
V gene: TRBV20-1
CDR3 DNA: TGCAGTGCTAGAGATGCGGGGGGCACAGATACGCAGTATTTT
CDR3 protein: CSARDAGGTDTQYF

J gene: TRBJ1-2
D gene: -
clone size: many
V gene: TRBV5-1
CDR3 DNA: TGCGCCAGCAGCCCCGAGGCCGTGACCAGCCCCCATGGCTACACCTTC
CDR3 protein: CASSPEAVTSPHGYTF

J gene: TRBJ1-1
D gene: -
clone size: few
V gene: TRBV5-4
CDR3 DNA: TGTGCCAGCAGCTCCGGACAGACGAACACTGAAGCTTTCTTT
CDR3 protein: CASSSGQTNTEAFF

J gene: TRBJ2-7
D gene: -
clone size: many
V gene: TRBV20-1
CDR3 DNA: TGCAGTGCTAGAGACCCGAAAATTGACTACGAGCAGTACTTC
CDR3 protein: CSARDPKIDYEQYF